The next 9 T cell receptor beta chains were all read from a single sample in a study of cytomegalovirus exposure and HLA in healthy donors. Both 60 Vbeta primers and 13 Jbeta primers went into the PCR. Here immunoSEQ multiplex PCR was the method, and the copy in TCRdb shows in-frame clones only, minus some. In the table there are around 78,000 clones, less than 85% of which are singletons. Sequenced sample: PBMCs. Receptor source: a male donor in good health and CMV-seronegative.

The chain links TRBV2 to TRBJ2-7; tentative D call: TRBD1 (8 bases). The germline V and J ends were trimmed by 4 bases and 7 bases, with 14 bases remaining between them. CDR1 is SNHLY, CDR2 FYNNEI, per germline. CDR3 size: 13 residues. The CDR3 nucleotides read TGTGCCAGCAGTGGGACAGGGAGGGAAGAGCAGTACTTC. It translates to CASSGTGREEQYF. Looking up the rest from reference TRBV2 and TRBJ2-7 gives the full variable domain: EPEVTQTPSHQVTQMGQEVILRCVPISNHLYFYWYRQILGQKVEFLVSFYNNEISEKSEIFDDQFSVERPDGSNFTLKIRSTKLEDSAMYFCASSGTGREEQYFGPGTRLTVT.

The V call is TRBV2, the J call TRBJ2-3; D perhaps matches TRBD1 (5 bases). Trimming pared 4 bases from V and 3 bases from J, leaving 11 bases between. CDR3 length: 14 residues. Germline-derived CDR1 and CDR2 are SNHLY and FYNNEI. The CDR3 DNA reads TGTGCCAGCAGTGCCAGGGTAGCTACAGATACGCAGTATTTT. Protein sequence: CASSARVATDTQYF.

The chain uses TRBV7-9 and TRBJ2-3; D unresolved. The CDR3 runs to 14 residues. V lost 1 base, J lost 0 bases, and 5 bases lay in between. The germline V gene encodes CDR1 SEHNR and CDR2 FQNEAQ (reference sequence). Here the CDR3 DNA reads TGTGCCAGCAGCTTAGTCGTTAGCACAGATACGCAGTATTTT. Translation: CASSLVVSTDTQYF.

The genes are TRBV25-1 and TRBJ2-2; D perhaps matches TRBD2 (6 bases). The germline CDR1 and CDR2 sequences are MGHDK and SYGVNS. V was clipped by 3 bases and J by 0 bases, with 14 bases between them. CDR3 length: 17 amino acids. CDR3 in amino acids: CASSDRPGGSNTGELFF. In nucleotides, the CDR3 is TGTGCCAGCAGTGATCGGCCCGGAGGGTCGAACACCGGGGAGCTGTTTTTT. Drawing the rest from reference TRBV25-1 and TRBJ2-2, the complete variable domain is EADIYQTPRYLVIGTGKKITLECSQTMGHDKMYWYQQDPGMELHLIHYSYGVNSTEKGDLSSESTVSRIRTEHFPLTLESARPSHTSQYLCASSDRPGGSNTGELFFGEGSRLTVL.

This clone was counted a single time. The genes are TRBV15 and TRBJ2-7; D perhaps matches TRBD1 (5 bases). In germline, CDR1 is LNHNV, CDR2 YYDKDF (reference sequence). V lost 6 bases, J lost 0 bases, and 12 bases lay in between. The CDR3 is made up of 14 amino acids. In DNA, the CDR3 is TGTGCCACCAGACAGGCGATTCGCTCCTACGAGCAGTACTTC. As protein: CATRQAIRSYEQYF.

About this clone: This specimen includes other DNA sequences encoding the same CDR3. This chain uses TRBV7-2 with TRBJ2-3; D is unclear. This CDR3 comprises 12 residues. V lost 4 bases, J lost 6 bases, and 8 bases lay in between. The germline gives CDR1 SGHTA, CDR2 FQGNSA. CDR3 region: CASSWALDTQYF. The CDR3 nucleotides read TGTGCCAGCAGCTGGGCCCTGGATACGCAGTATTTT.

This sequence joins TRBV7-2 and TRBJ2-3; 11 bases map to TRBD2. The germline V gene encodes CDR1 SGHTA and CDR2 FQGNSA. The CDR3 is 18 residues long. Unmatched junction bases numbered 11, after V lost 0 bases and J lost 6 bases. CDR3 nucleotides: TGTGCCAGCAGCTTAGCCCCCATAGCGGGGGGGCTCTGGGATACGCAGTATTTT. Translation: CASSLAPIAGGLWDTQYF.

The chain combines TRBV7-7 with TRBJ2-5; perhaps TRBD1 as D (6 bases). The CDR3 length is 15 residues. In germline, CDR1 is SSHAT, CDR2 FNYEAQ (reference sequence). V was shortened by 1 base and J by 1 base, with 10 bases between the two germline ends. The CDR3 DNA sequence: TGTGCCAGCAGCTTAGTGGACAGACCCCAAGAGACCCAGTACTTC. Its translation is CASSLVDRPQETQYF. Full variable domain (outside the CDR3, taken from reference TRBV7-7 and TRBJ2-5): GAGVSQSPRYKVTKRGQDVTLRCDPISSHATLYWYQQALGQGPEFLTYFNYEAQPDKSGLPSDRFSAERPEGSISTLTIQRTEQRDSAMYRCASSLVDRPQETQYFGPGTRLLVL.

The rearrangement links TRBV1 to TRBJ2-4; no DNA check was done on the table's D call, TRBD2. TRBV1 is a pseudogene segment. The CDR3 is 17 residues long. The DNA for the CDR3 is TGCACCAGCGTAGTGGGAGGCACCCGTTTAGCCAAAAACATTCAGTACTTC. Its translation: CTSVVGGTRLAKNIQYF.